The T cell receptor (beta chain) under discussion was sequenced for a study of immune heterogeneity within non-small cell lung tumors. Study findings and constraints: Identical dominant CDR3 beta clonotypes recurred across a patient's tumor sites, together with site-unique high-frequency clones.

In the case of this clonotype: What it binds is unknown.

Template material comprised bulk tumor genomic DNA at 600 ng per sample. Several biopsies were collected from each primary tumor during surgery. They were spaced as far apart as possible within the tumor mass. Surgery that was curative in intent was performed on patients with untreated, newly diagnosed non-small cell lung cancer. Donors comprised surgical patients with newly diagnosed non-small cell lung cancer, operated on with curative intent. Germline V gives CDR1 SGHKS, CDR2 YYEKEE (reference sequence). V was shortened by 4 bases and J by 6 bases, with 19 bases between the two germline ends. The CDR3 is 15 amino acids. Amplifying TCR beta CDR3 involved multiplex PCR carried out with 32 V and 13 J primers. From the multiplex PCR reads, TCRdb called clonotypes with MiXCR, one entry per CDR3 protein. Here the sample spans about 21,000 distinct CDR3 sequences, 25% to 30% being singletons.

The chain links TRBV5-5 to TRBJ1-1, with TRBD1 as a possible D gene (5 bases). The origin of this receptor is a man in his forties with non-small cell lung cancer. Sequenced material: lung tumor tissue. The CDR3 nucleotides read TGTGCCAGCAGCGTGGGTGCAGGGAGTTTGGCTGAAGCTTTCTTT. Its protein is CASSVGAGSLAEAFF.